These 3 T cell receptor beta chains were sequenced from one sample in a study of cytomegalovirus exposure and HLA in healthy donors (TCRdb year 2017). The receptor library was made with the immunoSEQ multiplex PCR assay. For the multiplex PCR, a mixture combining 60 forward primers for TCR Vbeta segments and 13 reverse primers for TCR Jbeta segments was used. TCRdb took this table from immuneACCESS and kept in-frame rearrangements with V and J called. Such tables lack part of the clones; where checked against another copy, unresolved V genes explain under half of the gap, and the rest is unexplained. Across this sample there are 100,000 to 150,000 clones, with roughly 80% seen only once. The ten largest clones capture around 3.6% of the sample. Sequencing used PBMCs. The receptors come from a man younger than 45 in good health and CMV-seronegative.

The chain employs TRBV18 and TRBJ1-2; no reliable D call. The germline gives CDR1 KGHSH, CDR2 LQKENI. The V gene lost 5 bases and the J gene lost 0 bases, with 10 bases spanning the gap. CDR3 length equals 14 residues. This CDR3 is CASSGGRANYGYTF. The CDR3 DNA reads as TGTGCCAGCTCAGGAGGCAGAGCTAACTATGGCTACACCTTC.

This chain joins TRBV9 and TRBJ1-2, with D possibly being TRBD1 (6 bases). The germline V and J ends were trimmed by 0 bases and 4 bases, with 16 bases remaining between them. Germline V gene sequence: CDR1 SGDLS, CDR2 YYNGEE. The CDR3 runs to 16 residues. The CDR3 protein is CASSVGVGGVGYGYTF. CDR3 in DNA: TGTGCCAGCAGCGTAGGGGTAGGGGGGGTCGGCTATGGCTACACCTTC.

This chain joins TRBV18 and TRBJ1-4, with TRBD1 matching over 8 bases. Germline CDR1 and CDR2: KGHSH and LQKENI. This CDR3 has 16 residues. V lost 3 bases and J lost 8; bases outside the gene matches: 11. This CDR3 is CASSPETGTGGEKLFF. CDR3 nucleotide sequence: TGTGCCAGCTCACCGGAGACCGGGACAGGAGGCGAAAAACTGTTTTTT.